These 14 T cell receptor beta chains were all obtained from the same sample, sequenced in a study of blood T cell repertoires in COVID-19. Here immunoSEQ multiplex PCR was the method, and the copy in TCRdb shows in-frame clones only, minus some. The data show tens of thousands of clones, 75% to 90% seen once. The specimen was peripheral blood. All receptors come from a man aged 70-80 years with active or convalescent COVID-19.

The chain employs TRBV5-6 and TRBJ2-2, with 12 nucleotides matching TRBD2. Per the germline V gene, CDR1 is SGHDT and CDR2 is YYEEEE. The ends lost 0 bases at V and 5 bases at J; junction bases unmatched: 2. The CDR3 covers 16 residues. CDR3 region: CASSLGLAGVTGELFF. CDR3 DNA sequence: TGTGCCAGCAGCTTGGGACTAGCGGGAGTAACCGGGGAGCTGTTTTTT. Full variable domain (rest looked up from reference TRBV5-6 and TRBJ2-2): DAGVTQSPTHLIKTRGQQVTLRCSPKSGHDTVSWYQQALGQGPQFIFQYYEEEERQRGNFPDRFSGHQFPNYSSELNVNALLLGDSALYLCASSLGLAGVTGELFFGEGSRLTVL.

V and J are TRBV7-9 and TRBJ1-3; possible D gene TRBD1, 5 bases. The V and J ends lost 3 bases and 0 bases respectively, with 6 bases between them. The CDR3 totals 14 residues. Germline V gives CDR1 SEHNR, CDR2 FQNEAQ (reference sequence). The CDR3 DNA reads as TGTGCCAGCAGCTTTCAGGGCTCTGGAAACACCATATATTTT. Its translation is CASSFQGSGNTIYF.

This sequence joins TRBV2 and TRBJ1-2; D unclear. Germline V lookup: CDR1 SNHLY, CDR2 FYNNEI. V gave up 5 bases and J gave up 4 bases, with 5 bases separating them. The CDR3 is made up of 11 amino acids. The CDR3 sequence is CASSNSYGYTF. CDR3 bases: TGTGCCAGCAGTAACAGCTATGGCTACACCTTC. The entire variable domain, with the rest obtained from reference TRBV2 and TRBJ1-2, is as follows: EPEVTQTPSHQVTQMGQEVILRCVPISNHLYFYWYRQILGQKVEFLVSFYNNEISEKSEIFDDQFSVERPDGSNFTLKIRSTKLEDSAMYFCASSNSYGYTFGSGTRLTVV.

This chain connects TRBV19 to TRBJ2-2; 12 bases match TRBD1. Germline assignment: CDR1 LNHDA and CDR2 SQIVND (reference sequence). The V segment lost 4 bases and the J segment 6 bases; nucleotides outside the gene matches: 6. The CDR3 loop spans 16 amino acids. CDR3 amino acids: CASSRGQGASAGELFF. CDR3 DNA: TGTGCCAGTAGTAGGGGACAGGGGGCTTCGGCCGGGGAGCTGTTTTTT.

The chain uses TRBV29-1 and TRBJ2-2; the match to TRBD1 covers 8 bases. Per the germline V gene, CDR1 is SQVTM and CDR2 is ANQGSEA. The V and J ends lost 7 bases and 3 bases, in that order; junction bases with no gene match: 7. The CDR3 spans 14 residues. This CDR3 reads CSAQGALDTGELFF. The CDR3 DNA reads as TGCAGCGCCCAGGGGGCATTGGACACCGGGGAGCTGTTTTTT.

This clone was recorded once. The chain uses TRBV28 and TRBJ2-7, with D perhaps matching TRBD1 (5 bases). The V and J ends lost 2 bases and 6 bases respectively, with 8 bases between them. This CDR3 is built from 12 residues. Germline CDR1 and CDR2: MDHEN and SYDVKM. The CDR3 loop is CASSLATGEQYF. CDR3 sequence (DNA): TGTGCCAGCAGTTTAGCAACAGGCGAGCAGTACTTC.

V usage is TRBV21-1 and J usage is TRBJ1-4. TRBV21-1 is listed as a pseudogene. This CDR3 region has 11 residues. CDR3 residues: CASPEYEKLFF. The CDR3 DNA reads TGTGCCAGCCCCGAGTACGAAAAACTGTTTTTT.

The CDR3 is CASSIQGSGTQYF. The DNA of the CDR3 is TGTGCCAGCAGTATACAGGGGTCTGGTACGCAGTATTTT. V and J are TRBV28 and TRBJ2-3, with 7 bases lining up with TRBD1. The CDR3 has 13 amino acids. The V and J ends lost 5 bases and 8 bases, in that order; junction bases with no gene match: 7. CDR1 is MDHEN, CDR2 SYDVKM, per germline.

This chain's CDR3 is CASSSGTGMTEAFF. In DNA form, the CDR3 reads TGCGCCAGCAGCTCCGGGACAGGGATGACTGAAGCTTTCTTT. The chain combines TRBV5-1 with TRBJ1-1, with 9 bases that match TRBD1. CDR1 and CDR2 (germline): SGHRS, YFSETQ. The CDR3 contains 14 residues. V shed 3 bases, J shed 5 bases, and the junction held 5 bases outside the gene matches.

The V gene is TRBV6-1, the J gene TRBJ1-1; possibly TRBD1 for D (5 bases). The CDR3 is 14 amino acids. Germline V gene lookup returns CDR1 MNHNS and CDR2 SASEGT. V was cut by 2 bases and J by 2 bases, with 9 bases left in between. The CDR3 nucleotides are TGTGCCAGCAGTGAAAGGGGTTACAACACTGAAGCTTTCTTT. Translating gives CASSERGYNTEAFF.

V and J are TRBV3-1 (or the pseudogene TRBV3-2) and TRBJ2-7, with D tentatively TRBD1 (6 bases). The CDR3 runs to 13 residues. CDR1 and CDR2 (germline): LGHDT, YNNKEL (reference sequence). V was trimmed by 1 base and J by 6 bases, leaving 10 bases between them. CDR3 sequence (DNA): TGTGCCAGCAGCCAAGGTCTAGGGGGCGAGCAGTACTTC. This gives the protein CASSQGLGGEQYF.

This chain connects TRBV5-8 to TRBJ1-6; perhaps TRBD1 as D (5 bases). The CDR3 contains 15 residues. Germline CDR1 reads SGHTS; CDR2 reads YDEGEE. V was shortened by 0 bases and J by 5 bases, with 9 bases between the two germline ends. The CDR3 DNA follows: TGTGCCAGCAGCTTGGTGGCAGGGAATAATTCACCCCTCCACTTT. Residues: CASSLVAGNNSPLHF.

The rearrangement uses TRBV30 and TRBJ2-5; TRBD1 agrees at 9 bases. This CDR3 has 15 residues. The germline V gene encodes CDR1 GTSNPN and CDR2 SVGIG (reference sequence). Unmatched junction bases numbered 12, after V lost 5 bases and J lost 5 bases. The CDR3 loop is CAWGSGTGSPETQYF. In DNA form, the CDR3 reads TGTGCCTGGGGATCCGGGACAGGGAGCCCGGAGACCCAGTACTTC.

The gene calls are TRBV28 and TRBJ1-1, with a weak D call TRBD1 (6 bases). V was shortened by 7 bases and J by 6 bases, with 18 bases between the two germline ends. Germline CDR1 and CDR2: MDHEN and SYDVKM. This CDR3 has 14 residues. The CDR3 region has the DNA TGTGCCAGCACCCCGGGGGGGGGCCGGTCTGAAGCTTTCTTT. Protein: CASTPGGGRSEAFF.